The table lists the clone carrying this T cell receptor beta chain with a few counts. Antigen specificity is unknown. This specimen comes from a study of post-analysis software for immune sequencing data. Study summary: The disease courses covered relapsing-remitting, secondary progressive and progressive-relapsing multiple sclerosis. Notes on the study in general: The normalized Chao1 diversity of multiple sclerosis patients was significantly lower than that of controls. The study found TRBV5-6, TRBV5-1 and TRBV20-1 among five TRBV segments more frequent in patients than controls. Strong co-clustering by F measure was evident for samples that had been prepared in the same batch.

Prepared TCR beta cDNA libraries contained unique molecular identifiers. From approximately 0.95 to 9.8 million T cells, roughly 0.5 million cDNA molecules were obtained. Each CDR3 protein is one row after TCRdb ran MiXCR on the PCR reads. The sample carries 650,000 to 850,000 distinct CDR3 sequences, about half recorded once. The ends lost 4 bases at V and 4 bases at J; junction bases unmatched: 7. Germline V lookup: CDR1 KGHDR, CDR2 SFDVKD. CDR3 length: 16 residues. This receptor was taken from a girl between 5 and 17 years old with multiple sclerosis. The chain has TRBV24-1 and TRBJ1-5; 9 bases fit TRBD1. The sequencing input was blood. CDR3 DNA: TGTGCCACCAGTGAAAGGGGGACAGGGTCGAATCAGCCCCAGCATTTT. Residues: CATSERGTGSNQPQHF.